Below are 22 T cell receptor beta chains sequenced from a single sample in a study of T cells in narcolepsy. The method was immunoSEQ multiplex PCR; TCRdb's version includes in-frame clones alone and lacks a portion of them. Among around 30,000 clones listed, around four fifths were seen once. Sequencing was carried out using CD45RA- memory CD4+ T cells from PBMCs. These receptors all come from a human donor with narcolepsy.

As to this clone: The same CDR3 can be traced to other DNA sequences in this sample. J is TRBJ1-5 and V is TRBV2, with TRBD1 as a possible D gene (5 bases). V was pared by 4 bases and J by 7 bases, with 11 bases between. The length of the CDR3 is 13 residues. The germline gives CDR1 SNHLY, CDR2 FYNNEI. Here the CDR3 DNA reads TGTGCCAGCAGTGTTGAGGGGCGACAGCCCCAGCATTTT. Translation gives CASSVEGRQPQHF.

The gene calls are TRBV27 and TRBJ2-1, with TRBD1 identical over 12 bases. Trimming cost V 5 bases and J 0 bases; bases outside gene matches: 23. Germline lookup yields CDR1 MNHEY and CDR2 SMNVEV (reference sequence). The CDR3 extends over 23 amino acids. The CDR3 loop is CASSPTSLLGTGGFTSSYNEQFF. CDR3 in DNA: TGTGCCAGCAGTCCGACATCCCTCCTCGGGACAGGGGGCTTTACGAGCTCCTACAATGAGCAGTTCTTC.

The chain links TRBV13 to TRBJ2-1, with D perhaps given as TRBD1 or TRBD2 (5 bases each). The ends were cut back, 5 bases at V and 2 bases at J, with 13 bases in the middle. CDR3 length: 15 amino acids. Germline values: CDR1 PRHDT, CDR2 FYEKMQ (reference sequence). CDR3 sequence: CASSRRDLAYNEQFF. The CDR3 DNA is TGTGCCAGCAGCCGCCGGGACCTCGCCTACAATGAGCAGTTCTTC. Combining the CDR3 with reference TRBV13 and TRBJ2-1 gives the whole variable domain AAGVIQSPRHLIKEKRETATLKCYPIPRHDTVYWYQQGPGQDPQFLISFYEKMQSDKGSIPDRFSAQQFSDYHSELNMSSLELGDSALYFCASSRRDLAYNEQFFGPGTRLTVL.

This clone has only one observation. Other nucleotide sequences from this sample produce the same CDR3. The chain links TRBV5-1 to TRBJ1-2; maybe TRBD1 (5 bases). This CDR3 region has 12 residues. Trimming pared 4 bases from V and 3 bases from J, leaving 7 bases between. Germline CDR1 reads SGHRS; CDR2 reads YFSETQ. The chain's CDR3 is CASSLGDYGYTF. CDR3 bases: TGCGCCAGCAGCCTGGGGGACTATGGCTACACCTTC.

This sequence joins TRBV19 and TRBJ1-2, with no clear D. The CDR3 spans 14 residues. The germline gives CDR1 LNHDA, CDR2 SQIVND (reference sequence). The germline V and J ends were trimmed by 5 bases and 0 bases, with 10 bases remaining between them. The CDR3 nucleotides read TGTGCCAGTAGTCTCGACACTTCTAACTATGGCTACACCTTC. Translating gives CASSLDTSNYGYTF.

The gene calls are TRBV6-1 and TRBJ2-1, with 9 nucleotides matching TRBD1. The CDR3 is 16 residues long. Per the germline V gene, CDR1 is MNHNS and CDR2 is SASEGT. J gave up 5 bases and V 3 bases, and 8 bases lay outside the gene matches. CDR3 DNA sequence: TGTGCCAGCAGTGAGTACACAGGGGGCATGAACAATGAGCAGTTCTTC. Encoded protein: CASSEYTGGMNNEQFF.

This rearrangement joins TRBV10-2 to TRBJ1-6; 9 nucleotides match TRBD1. The CDR3 has 14 residues. V shed 6 bases and J 7 bases; nucleotides not matched to a gene: 4. The germline V gene has CDR1 WSHSY and CDR2 SAAADI. The CDR3 sequence is CASRTGTGNSPLHF. The CDR3 DNA follows: TGCGCCAGCAGAACCGGGACAGGGAATTCACCCCTCCACTTT.

The V and J genes are TRBV9 and TRBJ1-2; the match to TRBD1 covers 7 bases. Germline-derived CDR1 and CDR2 are SGDLS and YYNGEE. Trimming removed 1 base from V and 8 bases from J; junction bases left unmatched: 8. This CDR3 spans 14 amino acids. The CDR3 coding sequence is TGTGCCAGCAGCGTATTTGAGGGGGCGGAAGGCTACACCTTC. Residues: CASSVFEGAEGYTF.

The V and J genes are TRBV27 and TRBJ2-1; weak D call: TRBD1 (6 bases). The length of the CDR3 is 13 residues. Trimming removed 7 bases at V and 4 bases at J, with 11 bases between. Looked up from germline, CDR1 is MNHEY and CDR2 is SMNVEV (reference sequence). The CDR3 sequence: CASKGHSYNEQFF. In nucleotides, the CDR3 is TGTGCCAGCAAGGGACATTCGTACAATGAGCAGTTCTTC.

The V call is TRBV9, the J call TRBJ2-5, with no clear D. The CDR3 has 16 amino acids. CDR1 SGDLS and CDR2 YYNGEE come from the germline V gene. V gave up 3 bases and J gave up 0 bases, with 15 bases separating them. The CDR3 sequence is CASSEATHAYQETQYF. The DNA of the CDR3 is TGTGCCAGCAGCGAGGCGACCCATGCGTACCAAGAGACCCAGTACTTC. The full variable domain, rest sourced from reference TRBV9 and TRBJ2-5, is DSGVTQTPKHLITATGQRVTLRCSPRSGDLSVYWYQQSLDQGLQFLIQYYNGEERAKGNILERFSAQQFPDLHSELNLSSLELGDSALYFCASSEATHAYQETQYFGPGTRLLVL.

This clone came up once. This chain's CDR3 is CASSLGQGGETQYF. As DNA, the CDR3 is TGTGCCAGCAGCTTGGGACAGGGGGGAGAGACCCAGTACTTC. The chain links TRBV5-4 to TRBJ2-5; 9 bases align to TRBD1. Germline V lookup: CDR1 SGHNT, CDR2 YYREEE (reference sequence). The junction had 1 base not matched to a gene; V was cut back by 0 bases and J by 4 bases. The CDR3 is 14 amino acids.

The chain carries TRBV27 and TRBJ2-1, with 7 bases aligning to TRBD2. The germline CDR1 and CDR2 sequences are MNHEY and SMNVEV (reference sequence). The V gene end was trimmed by 6 bases and the J gene end by 7 bases; junction bases not matched to a gene: 9. The CDR3 contains 14 residues. CDR3: CASSLRDYPNEQFF. CDR3 DNA sequence: TGTGCCAGCAGCCTTCGGGACTATCCTAATGAGCAGTTCTTC.

This clone was counted between two and nine times. V is TRBV14 and J is TRBJ1-5, with a tentative D call TRBD1 (5 bases). This CDR3 has 15 amino acids. Trimming took off 0 bases at V and 9 bases at J, with 15 bases between the two ends. Germline CDR1 reads SGHDN; CDR2 reads FVKESK. CDR3 amino acids: CASSQDPAGLAPQHF. As DNA, the CDR3 is TGTGCCAGCAGCCAAGATCCGGCAGGGTTGGCGCCCCAGCATTTT.

This chain uses TRBV19 with TRBJ2-1, with TRBD2 matching 14 bases. CDR1 is LNHDA and CDR2 is SQIVND in the germline V gene (reference sequence). V was pared by 8 bases and J by 7 bases, with 1 base of the junction left unmatched. The CDR3 is 13 residues long. The CDR3 DNA reads TGTGCCAGTCGGACTAGCGGGGGGAATGAGCAGTTCTTC. Translated: CASRTSGGNEQFF.

The chain carries TRBV29-1 and TRBJ2-3; D is uncertain. The CDR3 is made up of 14 amino acids. The V gene lost 5 bases and the J gene lost 4 bases, with 16 bases spanning the gap. Germline loops: CDR1 SQVTM, CDR2 ANQGSEA. This CDR3 reads CSVSPGPRADTQYF. As DNA, the CDR3 is TGCAGCGTTTCCCCTGGTCCAAGGGCAGATACGCAGTATTTT.

There are a few counts of this clone. This sequence joins TRBV18 and TRBJ1-1; D is uncertain. V lost 2 bases, J lost 1 base, and 11 bases lay in between. Germline CDR1 and CDR2: KGHSH and LQKENI. The CDR3 covers 15 residues. The CDR3: CASSPENRPNTEAFF. CDR3 in DNA: TGTGCCAGCTCACCAGAGAACAGACCGAACACTGAAGCTTTCTTT.

This chain uses TRBV7-3 with TRBJ1-1; D is possibly TRBD1 (6 bases). The CDR3 contains 13 residues. CDR1 is SGHTA and CDR2 is FQGTGA in the germline V gene. Trimming took off 3 bases at V and 2 bases at J, with 7 bases between the two ends. In DNA, the CDR3 is TGTGCCAGCAGCTTGACAGGAAACACTGAAGCTTTCTTT. Translation gives CASSLTGNTEAFF.

The chain carries TRBV6-1 and TRBJ1-1; weak D call: TRBD1 (5 bases). Germline assignment: CDR1 MNHNS and CDR2 SASEGT. V dropped 7 bases and J dropped 4 bases, with 16 bases sitting between them. The CDR3 is 14 residues long. Here the CDR3 reads CASTDGGGRTEAFF. The CDR3 coding sequence is TGTGCCAGCACCGACGGGGGGGGTCGCACTGAAGCTTTCTTT.

V and J are TRBV5-1 and TRBJ2-2; a possible D gene is TRBD2 (5 bases). Germline loops: CDR1 SGHRS, CDR2 YFSETQ. Deletions cut 4 bases from V and 2 bases from J, with 12 bases between. The CDR3 extends over 15 amino acids. The CDR3 bases are TGCGCCAGCAGCGGACGGGAAAGCAACACCGGGGAGCTGTTTTTT. It translates to CASSGRESNTGELFF.

There are a few counts of this clone. The rearrangement joins TRBV4-2 to TRBJ2-1; D not resolved. V was trimmed by 4 bases and J by 7 bases, leaving 8 bases between them. Per germline, CDR1 LGHNA and CDR2 YNFKEQ. The CDR3 is made up of 12 amino acids. CDR3 loop: CASSLTGNEQFF. CDR3 DNA: TGTGCCAGCAGCCTTACGGGTAATGAGCAGTTCTTC.

Written as DNA, the CDR3 is TGTGCCACCAGCAGAGATCGTACAGGGGGCTATGATACGCAGTATTTT. Translating it yields CATSRDRTGGYDTQYF. The rearrangement joins TRBV15 to TRBJ2-3; 9 nucleotides agree with TRBD1. The CDR3 sequence is 16 residues long. The V gene end was trimmed by 0 bases and the J gene end by 6 bases; junction bases not matched to a gene: 7. Germline CDR1 reads LNHNV; CDR2 reads YYDKDF (reference sequence).

This clone was seen a few times. This chain uses TRBV19 with TRBJ1-5; 7 nucleotides align to TRBD1. The ends lost 5 bases at V and 2 bases at J; junction bases unmatched: 15. This CDR3 contains 18 residues. CDR1 is LNHDA, CDR2 SQIVND, per germline (reference sequence). CDR3 coding DNA: TGTGCCAGTAGTTCCGACGGGGGGACAGCCTTGGGCAATCAGCCCCAGCATTTT. This gives the protein CASSSDGGTALGNQPQHF.